Shown below are 17 T cell receptor beta chains from a single sample sequenced in a study of T cell repertoires in cytomegalovirus infection. TCRdb re-called the reads through MiXCR, storing one row per CDR3 protein. The sample consists of roughly 45,000 distinct CDR3 sequences, 20% to 25% of them appearing once. No antigen has been assigned to these receptors. The sequenced sample was CD8+ T cells from cultured PBMCs, obtained from culture after CMV antigen stimulation. All receptors come from a human donor in good health (CMV status not recorded). Some clones in this sample may be carry-over from other donors' samples.

This clonotype was detected a few times. The V and J genes are TRBV7-8 and TRBJ2-3, with TRBD2 matching 8 bases. Per germline, CDR1 SGHVS and CDR2 FQNEAQ. V trimming: 4 bases; J trimming: 2 bases; junction bases outside the gene matches: 11. CDR3 length: 17 residues. CDR3 region: CASSWLRAGDLTDTQYF. In nucleotides, the CDR3 is TGTGCCAGCAGCTGGTTGCGAGCGGGGGACCTCACAGATACGCAGTATTTT.

This rearrangement joins TRBV7-9 to TRBJ2-1; D may be TRBD2 (6 bases). Trimming left V 3 bases short and J 5 bases short, with 11 bases between. The CDR3 runs to 14 residues. From germline, CDR1 is SEHNR and CDR2 FQNEAQ (reference sequence). CDR3 region: CASSFGGLDNEQFF. CDR3 in DNA: TGTGCCAGCAGCTTCGGGGGTCTCGACAATGAGCAGTTCTTC.

The chain combines TRBV12-3 or TRBV12-4 with TRBJ2-3; D unclear. This CDR3 comprises 15 residues. V lost 7 bases to trimming and J lost 4 bases, with 18 bases between them. The CDR3: CASTPGPGRPDTQYF. The CDR3 coding sequence is TGTGCCAGCACCCCTGGGCCTGGTCGGCCAGATACGCAGTATTTT.

In its sample, this clonotype was seen a few times. The V call is TRBV28, the J call TRBJ1-2; no clear D. There are 12 residues in the CDR3. V was trimmed by 6 bases and J by 3 bases, leaving 8 bases between them. Germline V lookup: CDR1 MDHEN, CDR2 SYDVKM. The CDR3 spells CASSPLDYGYTF. CDR3 DNA: TGTGCCAGCAGCCCCTTGGACTATGGCTACACCTTC.

This clonotype has more than one count but fewer than ten. The rearrangement joins TRBV7-2 to TRBJ2-7, with D tentatively TRBD1 (5 bases). The ends were cut back, 0 bases at V and 5 bases at J, with 11 bases in the middle. From germline, CDR1 is SGHTA and CDR2 FQGNSA. The CDR3 is 14 amino acids. The CDR3 protein is CASSLAQGIHEQYF. In nucleotides, the CDR3 is TGTGCCAGCAGCTTAGCCCAGGGCATCCACGAGCAGTACTTC.

CDR3 residues: CASRLIGGQNEQFF. The CDR3 DNA sequence: TGTGCCAGCAGACTAATCGGGGGGCAGAATGAGCAGTTCTTC. The chain recombines TRBV6-2 or TRBV6-3 with TRBJ2-1, with D perhaps matching TRBD2 (7 bases). The CDR3 spans 14 residues. Germline CDR1 is MNHEY and CDR2 is SVGEGT. The germline V and J ends were trimmed by 6 bases and 7 bases, with 16 bases remaining between them.

The chain links TRBV7-3 to TRBJ2-6; 9 nucleotides match TRBD2. The CDR3 is 17 residues long. CDR1 and CDR2 (germline): SGHTA, FQGTGA. J gave up 0 bases and V 5 bases, and 5 bases lay outside the gene matches. The DNA of the CDR3 is TGTGCCAGCAGCCAACTAGCGGGCACCTCTGGGGCCAACGTCCTGACTTTC. It codes for CASSQLAGTSGANVLTF.

This clonotype was counted between two and nine times. This rearrangement joins TRBV7-9 to TRBJ2-2, with unresolved D. In germline, CDR1 is SEHNR, CDR2 FQNEAQ (reference sequence). This CDR3 contains 16 residues. The germline V and J ends were trimmed by 3 bases and 1 base, with 12 bases remaining between them. The CDR3: CASSFFLDKNTGELFF. CDR3 coding DNA: TGTGCCAGCAGCTTTTTTCTAGATAAGAACACCGGGGAGCTGTTTTTT.

This clonotype came up a few times. The V and J genes are TRBV7-2 and TRBJ1-1; D perhaps matches TRBD1 (5 bases). Per germline, CDR1 SGHTA and CDR2 FQGNSA. Trimming took 5 bases from V and 1 from J, leaving 14 bases between them. This CDR3 has 15 amino acids. The CDR3 spells CASSLAGTANTEAFF. In DNA, the CDR3 is TGTGCCAGCAGCCTGGCCGGGACGGCGAACACTGAAGCTTTCTTT.

The rearrangement links TRBV29-1 to TRBJ2-7, with 8 bases matching TRBD1. With V trimmed by 1 base and J by 3 bases, 2 bases remained unmatched. CDR1 is SQVTM, CDR2 ANQGSEA, per germline. The CDR3 is made up of 13 amino acids. The CDR3 nucleotides are TGCAGCGTTGAAGGGACAGGGAACTACGAGCAGTACTTC. Residues: CSVEGTGNYEQYF.

The V call is TRBV4-3, the J call TRBJ2-3; D possibly corresponds to TRBD1 (5 bases). V gave up 1 base and J gave up 2 bases, with 16 bases separating them. There are 17 residues in the CDR3. Germline CDR1 LGHNA, CDR2 YSLEER. The CDR3 DNA sequence: TGCGCCAGCAGCCAAGGGGGCGTGACAGCTACCACAGATACGCAGTATTTT. This codes for CASSQGGVTATTDTQYF.

The chain employs TRBV19 and TRBJ1-1; the D is unclear. This CDR3 has 13 residues. Germline V gives CDR1 LNHDA, CDR2 SQIVND (reference sequence). Trimming cost V 5 bases and J 0 bases, with 7 bases left between them. The CDR3 DNA is TGTGCCAGTAGTGCTAGTCTGAACACTGAAGCTTTCTTT. It specifies CASSASLNTEAFF. The variable domain in full, with the rest retrieved from reference TRBV19 and TRBJ1-1, is DGGITQSPKYLFRKEGQNVTLSCEQNLNHDAMYWYRQDPGQGLRLIYYSQIVNDFQKGDIAEGYSVSREKKESFPLTVTSAQKNPTAFYLCASSASLNTEAFFGQGTRLTVV.

This clonotype was observed a few times. The chain combines TRBV7-9 with TRBJ1-2; 9 bases line up with TRBD1. The ends lost 3 bases at V and 6 bases at J; junction bases unmatched: 2. The CDR3 has 13 amino acids. In germline, CDR1 is SEHNR, CDR2 FQNEAQ (reference sequence). The DNA of the CDR3 is TGTGCCAGCAGCTTTGGGACAGGGAATGGCTACACCTTC. It translates to CASSFGTGNGYTF.

In this sample, this clonotype turned up many times. The V and J genes are TRBV10-3 and TRBJ1-1, with 7 bases lining up with TRBD1. The CDR3 has 15 residues. V lost 10 bases, J lost 7 bases, and 18 bases stayed unmatched. Germline CDR1 reads ENHRY; CDR2 reads SYGVKD. The CDR3 protein is CATGDRSNLPGEAFF. As DNA, the CDR3 is TGTGCCACGGGGGACAGATCCAATCTACCCGGTGAAGCTTTCTTT.

The chain uses TRBV12-3 or TRBV12-4 and TRBJ1-1; D might be TRBD1 (6 bases). Trimming removed 6 bases from V and 6 bases from J, with 17 bases in between. The CDR3 is 14 residues long. CDR3 amino acids: CASSPRGTGAEAFF. The CDR3 nucleotides are TGTGCCAGCAGCCCCAGGGGCACGGGGGCTGAAGCTTTCTTT.

This clonotype has more than one count but fewer than ten. The chain links TRBV6-1 to TRBJ1-1; no clear D gene. This CDR3 is 11 amino acids long. With 6 bases removed from V and 5 bases from J, the gap between germline ends came to 7 bases. Germline values: CDR1 MNHNS, CDR2 SASEGT. CDR3 sequence: CASSWKTEAFF. The CDR3 DNA reads as TGTGCCAGCAGCTGGAAGACTGAAGCTTTCTTT.

V gene TRBV12-3 or TRBV12-4 combines with J gene TRBJ1-1; weak D call: TRBD1 (5 bases). V lost 4 bases, J lost 4 bases, and 13 bases lay in between. This CDR3 is 14 amino acids long. The CDR3 reads CASSYRDGFTEAFF. CDR3 bases: TGTGCCAGCAGTTACCGGGACGGTTTCACTGAAGCTTTCTTT.